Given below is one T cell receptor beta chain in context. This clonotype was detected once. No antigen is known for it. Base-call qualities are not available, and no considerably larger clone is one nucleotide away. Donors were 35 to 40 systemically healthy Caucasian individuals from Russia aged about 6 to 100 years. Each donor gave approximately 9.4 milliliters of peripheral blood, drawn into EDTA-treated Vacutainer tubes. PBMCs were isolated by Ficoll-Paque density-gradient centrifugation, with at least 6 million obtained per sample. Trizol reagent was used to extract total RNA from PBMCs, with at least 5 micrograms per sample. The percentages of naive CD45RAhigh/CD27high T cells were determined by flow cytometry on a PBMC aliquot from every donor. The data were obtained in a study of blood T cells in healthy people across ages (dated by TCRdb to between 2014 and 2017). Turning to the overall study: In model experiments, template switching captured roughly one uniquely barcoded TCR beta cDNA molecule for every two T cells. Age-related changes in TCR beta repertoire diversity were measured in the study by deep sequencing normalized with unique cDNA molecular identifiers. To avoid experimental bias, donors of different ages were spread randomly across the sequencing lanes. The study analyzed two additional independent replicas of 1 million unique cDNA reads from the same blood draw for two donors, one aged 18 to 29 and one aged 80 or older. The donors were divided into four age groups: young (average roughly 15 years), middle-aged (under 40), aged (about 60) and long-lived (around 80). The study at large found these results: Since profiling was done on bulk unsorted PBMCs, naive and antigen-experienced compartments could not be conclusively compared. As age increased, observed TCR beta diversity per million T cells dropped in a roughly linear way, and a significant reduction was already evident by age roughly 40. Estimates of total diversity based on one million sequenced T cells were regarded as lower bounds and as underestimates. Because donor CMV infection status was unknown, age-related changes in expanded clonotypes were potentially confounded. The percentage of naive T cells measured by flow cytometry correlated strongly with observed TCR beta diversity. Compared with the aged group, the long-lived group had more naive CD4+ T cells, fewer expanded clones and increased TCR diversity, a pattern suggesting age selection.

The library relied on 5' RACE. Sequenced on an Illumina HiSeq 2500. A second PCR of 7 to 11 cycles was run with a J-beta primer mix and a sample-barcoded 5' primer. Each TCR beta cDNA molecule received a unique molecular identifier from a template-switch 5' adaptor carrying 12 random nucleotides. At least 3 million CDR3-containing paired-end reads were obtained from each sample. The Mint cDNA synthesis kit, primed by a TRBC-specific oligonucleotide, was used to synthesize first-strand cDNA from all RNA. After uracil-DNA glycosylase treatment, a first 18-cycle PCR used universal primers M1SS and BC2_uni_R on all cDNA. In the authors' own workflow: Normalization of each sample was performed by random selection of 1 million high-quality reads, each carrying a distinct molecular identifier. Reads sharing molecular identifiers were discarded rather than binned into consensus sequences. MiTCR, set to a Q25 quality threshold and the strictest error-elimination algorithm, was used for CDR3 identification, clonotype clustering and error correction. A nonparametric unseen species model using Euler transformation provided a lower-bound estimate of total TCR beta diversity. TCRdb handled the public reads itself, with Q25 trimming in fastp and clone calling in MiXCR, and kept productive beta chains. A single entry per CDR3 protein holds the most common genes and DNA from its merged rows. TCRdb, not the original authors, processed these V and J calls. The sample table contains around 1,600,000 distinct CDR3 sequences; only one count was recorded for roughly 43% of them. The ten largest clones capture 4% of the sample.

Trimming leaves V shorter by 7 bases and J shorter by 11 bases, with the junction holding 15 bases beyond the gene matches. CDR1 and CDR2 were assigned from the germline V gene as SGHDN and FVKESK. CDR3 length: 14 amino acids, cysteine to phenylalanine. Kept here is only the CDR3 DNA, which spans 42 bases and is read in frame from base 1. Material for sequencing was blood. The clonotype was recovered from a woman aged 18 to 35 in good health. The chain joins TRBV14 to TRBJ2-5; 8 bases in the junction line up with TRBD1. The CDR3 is CASNRQGSFNEQYF. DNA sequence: TGTGCCAGCAACCGACAGGGGAGCTTCAATGAGCAGTACTTC.